Reported below is one T cell receptor beta chain. The data originate from a study of T cells in Graves' hyperthyroidism and ophthalmopathy. The CDR3 runs to 16 residues. Germline V gene lookup returns CDR1 KGHDR and CDR2 SFDVKD. Germline trimming cut 2 bases from V and 6 bases from J; bases unmatched to any gene: 10. Amplification targeted TCR beta CDR3 regions from RNA transcripts. Carried out on the TCR CDR3, a first-round RT-PCR used the HTBI primer set. TCRdb reprocessed the multiplex PCR reads via MiXCR and lists one record per CDR3 protein. Here the sample spans 500,000 to 600,000 distinct CDR3 sequences, just over 45% being singletons. Diagnosis relied on clinical symptoms, serum thyroxine and TRAb, thyroid ultrasound and orbital computed tomography.

This clonotype was obtained from an adult woman with Graves' disease, either hyperthyroidism or ophthalmopathy (not recorded which). The chain combines TRBV24-1 with TRBJ1-1, with 8 bases that match TRBD1. Sequenced sample: peripheral blood or thyroid tissue (not recorded which). The CDR3, as DNA: TGTGCCACCAGTGATTCCAGGGGGCTCCGCTACGCTGAAGCTTTCTTT. This translates into CATSDSRGLRYAEAFF.